This TCR beta chain appears in the sequencing data of a study of T-cell reconstitution after alpha-beta-depleted transplantation in children. It was with unique molecular identifiers that the TCRbeta library was prepared. TCRdb recomputed calls from the PCR reads with MiXCR, one row per CDR3 protein. Of about 420,000 distinct CDR3 sequences detected, roughly 16% appear once; the ten largest clones hold 25% to 30%. Of note for this clonotype: Its cognate antigen is unknown.

Study-wide findings and caveats: At day 60, the high TCRbeta diversity found in some patients originated from recipient T cells and thymic progenitors that had survived. Expanded graft clones numbering several hundred reportedly gave rise to alpha-beta T cells about two months after transplant. It was newly produced T cells that mostly accounted for T-cell counts and diversity one year after transplant.

V lost 8 bases, J lost 0 bases, and 26 bases lay in between. The CDR3 loop spans 18 amino acids. The V gene's germline CDR1 is SQVTM and CDR2 ANQGSEA. The chain employs TRBV29-1 and TRBJ2-4; D uncertain. This TCR was recovered from a boy in the first two years of life who had a stem cell transplant for Wiskott-Aldrich syndrome, so the T cells may come from the graft donor. The source was PBMCs, mostly from graft donor cells, collected 360 days after TCRalphabeta/CD19-depleted stem cell transplant. CDR3 sequence: CSPARHIPSPVAKNIQYF. Here the CDR3 DNA reads TGCAGCCCCGCCCGTCACATTCCCTCACCGGTAGCCAAAAACATTCAGTACTTC.